This TCR beta chain originates from a study of Ad26.COV2.S vaccination and SARS-CoV-2 variants. This CDR3 has 14 amino acids. V lost 3 bases and J 4 bases, leaving 7 bases between the germline ends. From germline, CDR1 is ENHRY and CDR2 SYGVKD. A word on this clone: Its target is not known.

Stated treatment: around 19 received Ad26.COV2.S at low or high dose, single or two shots; 5 received placebo; per-sample allocation not given. Samples were taken on day 63 after the first vaccine or placebo injection. Within Boston, the person who donated was an adult of 18-55 years. Vaccination used an Ad26 vector expressing Wuhan-strain SARS-CoV-2 spike. The table came from immunoSEQ multiplex PCR; TCRdb's copy has only in-frame clones and leaves some out. The table lists hundreds of thousands of clones, roughly 90% of them singletons. Study outcomes and limitations: Individuals receiving vaccine had higher spike-specific TCR breadth than placebo recipients did. The TCR breadth and depth analyses may have understated or missed part of the total T cell responses.

This chain connects TRBV10-3 to TRBJ1-6; tentatively, D is TRBD1 (5 bases). The sequence came from a person aged 18-65 years who received the Ad26.COV2.S COVID-19 vaccine or a placebo. The starting material was peripheral blood, obtained in a trial of Ad26.COV2.S vaccine versus placebo. CDR3 bases: TGTGCCATCAGTGAAGGGGATTATAATTCACCCCTCCACTTT. Protein sequence: CAISEGDYNSPLHF.